This T cell receptor beta chain was identified in a study of blood T cell repertoires in COVID-19. On the study more broadly: Some COVID-19 samples were acute and others convalescent; all came from the United States, Italy and Spain. The analysed material was cDNA or gDNA that came from T cells, B-cell-depleted T cells, or PBMCs.

The CDR3 covers 13 residues. Original processing methods: Reference gene primer amplification gave estimated nucleated cell counts. Profiling relied on immunoSEQ multiplex PCR, and the TCRdb table lists in-frame clones only, not all of them. The V and J calls and the clone size are those of that table, but D and trimming were determined from the DNA. The sample consists of tens of thousands of clones, around 83% of them appearing once. This chain uses TRBV21-1 with TRBJ2-7; the table's D call of TRBD2 was not tested on the DNA. TRBV21-1 is a known pseudogene. The receptor's source is a man aged 45 to 65 with active COVID-19. Sequencing used peripheral blood. This chain's CDR3 is CASTNKHLGGQYF. The CDR3, as DNA: TGTGCCAGCACCAACAAACACCTGGGGGGGCAGTACTTC.